This entry describes one TCR beta chain. Sequencing used immunoSEQ multiplex PCR; TCRdb keeps in-frame clones, though not all of them. The data show roughly 200,000 clones, around 80% seen once. The data are from a study of blood T cell repertoires in COVID-19. The Seattle patients joined while their infection was active and were tracked longitudinally afterward. The CDR3 is made up of 15 amino acids. Trimming left V 4 bases short and J 3 bases short, with 13 bases between. Germline CDR1 reads LGHDT; CDR2 reads YNNKEL (reference sequence). The source material was peripheral blood. The chain joins TRBV3-1 (or the pseudogene TRBV3-2) to TRBJ2-1; D is ambiguous. The sequence was obtained from a woman of 80 years or more with COVID-19, enrolled during active disease. In DNA form, the CDR3 reads TGTGCCAGCAGCCCACTCGAACCATTCTACAATGAGCAGTTCTTC. Amino acids: CASSPLEPFYNEQFF.